The entry below describes one TCR beta chain. Germline-derived CDR1 and CDR2 are SGHRS and YFSETQ. V trimming: 2 bases; J trimming: 5 bases; junction bases outside the gene matches: 11. This CDR3 has 16 residues. The PCR employed 60 Vbeta primers together with 13 Jbeta primers. The repertoire was sequenced with immunoSEQ multiplex PCR; TCRdb's copy has only in-frame clones and lacks some. The sample lists tens of thousands of clones; 80% to 90% were seen once. This record belongs to a study of cytomegalovirus exposure and HLA in healthy donors. The genes are TRBV5-1 and TRBJ2-7, with TRBD2 matching 9 bases. Sequenced sample: PBMCs. The TCR originated in a human donor in good health. The CDR3 nucleotides read TGCGCCAGCAGCTTCTCGTGGCTAGCGGGGAGCGACGAGCAGTACTTC. Translating gives CASSFSWLAGSDEQYF.